This TCR beta chain was recorded in a study of cytomegalovirus exposure and HLA in healthy donors. Study-level results: Trimming of TCR beta V- and J-genes showed a link, identified in a later analysis, to a missense DCLRE1C variant. Sequences of the TCR beta chain were said to predict the HLA-A and HLA-B alleles of most subjects accurately. Within the data, a cluster of highly shared sequence variants was likely a sequencing artifact.

Researchers ran the PCR with 60 Vbeta and 13 Jbeta primers. Sequenced by immunoSEQ multiplex PCR; TCRdb stores in-frame clones only, minus some. Of 60,000 to 65,000 clones listed, 71% are singletons. The CDR3 is 18 residues long. From germline, CDR1 is SGHAT and CDR2 FQNNGV. The V gene end was trimmed by 7 bases and the J gene end by 3 bases; junction bases not matched to a gene: 14. With respect to this clone: Its target is unknown.

The sequence was obtained from a man aged 45-65 years in good health and CMV-seropositive. The chain carries TRBV11-2 and TRBJ2-4; 11 bases are a match to TRBD2. Sequenced input: PBMCs. DNA for the CDR3: TGTGCCAGCACCCCTGATAGCGGGAGGGCCGGGGACAAAAACATTCAGTACTTC. Translated: CASTPDSGRAGDKNIQYF.